A selection of T cell receptor beta chains follows, all from one sample in a study of blood T cells in healthy people across ages. TCRdb processed the 5' RACE reads anew with MiXCR; each CDR3 protein has one entry. Of approximately 960,000 distinct CDR3 sequences in the sample, almost 30% were seen once. The sample was also reused in another study, on T cells of mothers and their children.

Material for sequencing was blood. The receptors originated from a woman between 40 and 50 years old in good health. The CDR3 runs from the conserved cysteine through the conserved F or W. D genes are given only for firm matches. Size is omitted from some rows. Given values are once, few, many or a class for expanded clones.

size	V	J	D	DNA	CDR3
.	TRBV12-3/TRBV12-4	TRBJ1-1	.	TGTGCCAGCAGTTTCTGGGGGGAGACTGAAGCTTTCTTT	CASSFWGETEAFF
many	TRBV29-1	TRBJ1-1	.	TGCAGCGTTGGTAGGTATGGCACTGAAGCTTTCTTT	CSVGRYGTEAFF
.	TRBV20-1	TRBJ2-7	.	TGCAGTGCCGAATCACCGGACTCGAGCTCCTACGAGCAGTACTTC	CSAESPDSSSYEQYF
.	TRBV2	TRBJ1-1	.	TGTGCCAGCAGTAACGGACAGCGGAACACTGAAGCTTTCTTT	CASSNGQRNTEAFF
few	TRBV3-1	TRBJ2-7	.	TGTGCCAGCAGCCAAGGCAGGGAGTTGGGCGAGCAGTACTTC	CASSQGRELGEQYF
.	TRBV12-3/TRBV12-4	TRBJ1-2	.	TGTGCCAGCAGTTTAGAGGGGGTATCTGCCTATGGCTACACCTTC	CASSLEGVSAYGYTF
many	TRBV12-3/TRBV12-4	TRBJ2-7	TRBD1	TGTGCCAGCAGTGGTACGGACAGGGCGATCTACGAGCAGTACTTC	CASSGTDRAIYEQYF
.	TRBV29-1	TRBJ1-2	TRBD1	TGCAGCGTTGAAGAGTTCGGGCAGGGGGCCTATGGCTACACCTTC	CSVEEFGQGAYGYTF
.	TRBV29-1	TRBJ1-2	.	TGCAGCGTTGAATTTGGGGCCGGTGGCTACACCTTC	CSVEFGAGGYTF
.	TRBV28	TRBJ2-1	.	TGTGCCAGCCCTCCCCCGATAGGGGTCAGCGGCTCCTACAATGAGCAGTTCTTC	CASPPPIGVSGSYNEQFF
few	TRBV29-1	TRBJ1-1	TRBD1	TGCAGCGTTGCAGGGGGTATAAACACTGAAGCTTTCTTT	CSVAGGINTEAFF
.	TRBV6-1	TRBJ1-3	.	TGTGCCAGCAGTGGGAGACCGAGCTCTGGAAACACCATATATTTT	CASSGRPSSGNTIYF
many	TRBV6-6	TRBJ2-1	TRBD1	TGTGCCAGCAGTTTGTCCAGGGGGCAAAATGAGCAGTTCTTC	CASSLSRGQNEQFF
.	TRBV4-1	TRBJ1-1	.	TGCGCCAGCAGCCAAGTCAGTAGCGGAGGGGAAGCTTTCTTT	CASSQVSSGGEAFF
.	TRBV3-1	TRBJ2-3	TRBD2	TGTGCCAGCAGCCAAGAGCATCCCACTAGCGGATACACAGATACGCAGTATTTT	CASSQEHPTSGYTDTQYF
few	TRBV7-2	TRBJ2-7	TRBD2	TGTGCCAGCAGCTTAGCCGCGGCTAGCGGGGGGGCTATATACGAGCAGTACTTC	CASSLAAASGGAIYEQYF
many	TRBV29-1	TRBJ1-2	TRBD1	TGCAGCGTTTCCGGGACAGGGACCTATGGCTACACCTTC	CSVSGTGTYGYTF
.	TRBV3-1	TRBJ2-3	TRBD2	TGTGCCAGCAAGGGGATTCAGAGCGGGGGAGGAGATACGCAGTATTTT	CASKGIQSGGGDTQYF
few	TRBV7-2	TRBJ1-5	TRBD1	TGTGCCAGCAGGGCAGACAGGGCTAGCAATCAGCCCCAGCATTTT	CASRADRASNQPQHF
few	TRBV27	TRBJ2-1	.	TGTGCCAGCAGTTTAGGTAGGGTAGGCTACAATGAGCAGTTCTTC	CASSLGRVGYNEQFF
many	TRBV12-3/TRBV12-4	TRBJ2-1	TRBD2	TGTGCCAGCAGTTTAAGTACTGGGGGGGGGAATAATGAGCAGTTCTTC	CASSLSTGGGNNEQFF
few	TRBV27	TRBJ1-2	TRBD1	TGTGCCAGCAGTGAGACGGGACAGCCTTATGGCTACACCTTC	CASSETGQPYGYTF
.	TRBV7-2	TRBJ2-5	TRBD2	TGTGCCAGCAGCTCCCGTTCTGGCGGGGGGGCCGAGACCCAGTACTTC	CASSSRSGGGAETQYF
.	TRBV7-8	TRBJ1-1	.	TGTGCCAGCAGGAGGGGGATCGGGACTGAAGCTTTCTTT	CASRRGIGTEAFF
few	TRBV30	TRBJ1-2	.	TGTGCCTGGGACGTCGGGGTTTATGGCTACACCTTC	CAWDVGVYGYTF
many	TRBV12-3/TRBV12-4	TRBJ1-5	.	TGTGCCAGCAGTTTAGCAGGGTCGAGCAATCAGCCCCAGCATTTT	CASSLAGSSNQPQHF
.	TRBV3-1	TRBJ1-3	.	TGTGCCAGCAGCCAAAGCACAGCTGGAAACACCATATATTTT	CASSQSTAGNTIYF
few	TRBV12-3/TRBV12-4	TRBJ1-1	.	TGTGCCAGCAGGTTAACGGGGGAAACTGAAGCTTTCTTT	CASRLTGETEAFF
.	TRBV7-2	TRBJ2-4	TRBD1	TGTGCCAGCAGCGCGCGGACAGGGACGAACATTCAGTACTTC	CASSARTGTNIQYF